This T cell receptor beta chain comes out of a study of T cells in Graves' hyperthyroidism and ophthalmopathy. Notes on the study in general: Ophthalmopathy was told apart from stable hyperthyroidism by a 13 V-J model.

The hyperthyroidism patients had all been newly diagnosed, and their disease duration was under 2 months. Their ages ranged from 18 to 65 years. Exclusions: uncontrolled infection, other autoimmune disease, pregnancy, lactation. Fresh peripheral blood, more than 9 ml, yielded the PBMCs. Amplification of TCR beta CDR3 regions was performed using RNA transcripts as template. Primed by the HTBI set, a first-round RT-PCR was run on the TCR CDR3. Each CDR3 protein gets one entry after TCRdb re-called the multiplex PCR reads with MiXCR. The table lists 300,000 to 450,000 distinct CDR3 sequences, 15% of them singletons. The ends lost 4 bases at V and 3 bases at J; junction bases unmatched: 2. Germline values: CDR1 SNHLY, CDR2 FYNNEI. The CDR3 runs 14 residues. Details on this clonotype: Antigen: not known.

This TCR came from a woman aged 25-40 years with Graves' hyperthyroidism. Source material: blood. The chain recombines TRBV2 with TRBJ2-1, with 8 bases matching TRBD2. The CDR3 sequence: CASSVGTSYNEQFF. The CDR3, as DNA: TGTGCCAGCAGTGTGGGGACTAGCTACAATGAGCAGTTCTTC. Drawing the rest from reference TRBV2 and TRBJ2-1, the complete variable domain is EPEVTQTPSHQVTQMGQEVILRCVPISNHLYFYWYRQILGQKVEFLVSFYNNEISEKSEIFDDQFSVERPDGSNFTLKIRSTKLEDSAMYFCASSVGTSYNEQFFGPGTRLTVL.